One sample yielded the 28 T cell receptor beta chains listed below, sequenced in a study of human versus mouse CDR3 diversity and MHC coevolution. Sequencing was performed with immunoSEQ multiplex PCR; in TCRdb, only in-frame clones are kept and a portion is missing. This table holds about 77,000 clones, about 90% found once. Source material: naive CD4+ T cells from blood. Regarding subset: CD45RO-negative CD62L-positive naive CD4 T cells. The receptors originated from a person aged 25 to 75 in good health.

V is TRBV27 and J is TRBJ1-2; no definite D call. This CDR3 has 13 amino acids. Germline V lookup: CDR1 MNHEY, CDR2 SMNVEV (reference sequence). V dropped 8 bases and J dropped 7 bases, with 17 bases sitting between them. The CDR3 coding sequence is TGTGCCAGCTCCTCCGGGGTTCTTACTGGCTACACCTTC. It is translated as CASSSGVLTGYTF.

The V and J genes are TRBV7-3 and TRBJ1-5; weak D call: TRBD1 (5 bases). This CDR3 is 15 amino acids long. V lost 0 bases to trimming and J lost 2 bases, with 8 bases between them. Germline CDR1 and CDR2: SGHTA and FQGTGA. CDR3 sequence: CASSLTPGRNQPQHF. CDR3 DNA: TGTGCCAGCAGCTTAACCCCAGGGCGCAATCAGCCCCAGCATTTT.

This sequence joins TRBV4-1 and TRBJ1-5; D is possibly TRBD1 (5 bases). Per the germline V gene, CDR1 is MGHRA and CDR2 is YSYEKL. The CDR3 runs 17 residues. Trimming pared 4 bases from V and 2 bases from J, leaving 18 bases between. This CDR3 is CASSPNAGPSGNQPQHF. The CDR3 DNA reads as TGCGCCAGCAGCCCGAACGCGGGGCCTTCGGGCAATCAGCCCCAGCATTTT.

This clone has a single count. The V gene is TRBV7-2, the J gene TRBJ2-3, with 13 bases matching TRBD2. The CDR3 runs 19 residues. V trimming: 2 bases; J trimming: 2 bases; junction bases outside the gene matches: 10. Germline V gives CDR1 SGHTA, CDR2 FQGNSA. CDR3 coding DNA: TGTGCCAGCAGCTTATATTTTGGGACTAGCGGGATATACACAGATACGCAGTATTTT. Translation: CASSLYFGTSGIYTDTQYF.

This rearrangement joins TRBV29-1 to TRBJ1-4; D is unclear. Trimming cost V 6 bases and J 1 base, with 9 bases left between them. CDR1 SQVTM and CDR2 ANQGSEA come from the germline V gene. The CDR3 is 13 residues long. CDR3 residues: CSVALGTNEKLFF. CDR3 sequence (DNA): TGCAGCGTAGCGTTAGGAACTAATGAAAAACTGTTTTTT.

The chain carries TRBV21-1 and TRBJ1-5. TRBV21-1 counts as a pseudogene. The CDR3 totals 12 residues. The CDR3 nucleotides read TGTGCCAGTAGGGGGGGCAGACAGCCCCAGCATTTT. This encodes CASRGGRQPQHF.

The chain is built from TRBV6-1 and TRBJ2-1; no clear D gene. The CDR3 length is 15 residues. Per the germline V gene, CDR1 is MNHNS and CDR2 is SASEGT. V was pared by 3 bases and J by 2 bases, with 11 bases between. The CDR3 DNA reads as TGTGCCAGCAGTGAGATGGGCAGCACCTACAATGAGCAGTTCTTC. Encoded protein: CASSEMGSTYNEQFF.

J is TRBJ1-2 and V is TRBV10-3, with D perhaps TRBD1 (6 bases). Germline CDR1 and CDR2: ENHRY and SYGVKD. This CDR3 has 12 amino acids. V lost 2 bases to trimming and J lost 8 bases, with 9 bases between them. In DNA, the CDR3 is TGTGCCATCAGTGAGGGGGGGGGCGGCTACACCTTC. Amino acid sequence: CAISEGGGGYTF.

The chain has TRBV11-2 and TRBJ1-2; D is perhaps TRBD1 (6 bases). Germline V lookup: CDR1 SGHAT, CDR2 FQNNGV. This CDR3 spans 15 amino acids. Trimming stripped 4 bases from V and 3 bases from J, with 15 bases between. CDR3 region: CASSSYRDTYYGYTF. The CDR3 DNA reads TGTGCCAGCAGCTCTTACCGGGACACATACTATGGCTACACCTTC.

V usage is TRBV5-1 and J usage is TRBJ2-3; no reliable D call. Trimming took off 0 bases at V and 0 bases at J, with 8 bases between the two ends. Germline values: CDR1 SGHRS, CDR2 YFSETQ. The CDR3 sequence is 15 residues long. CDR3 residues: CASSLGGSSTDTQYF. The CDR3 region has the DNA TGCGCCAGCAGCTTGGGCGGATCTAGCACAGATACGCAGTATTTT.

This chain links TRBV6-4 with TRBJ2-2, with 7 positions matching TRBD2. From germline, CDR1 is MRHNA and CDR2 SNTAGT. J lost 5 bases, V lost 7 bases, and 7 bases had no gene match. CDR3 length: 14 residues. The CDR3 sequence: CASKASGGTGELFF. CDR3 bases: TGTGCCAGCAAGGCTAGCGGAGGAACCGGGGAGCTGTTTTTT.

In this sample, this clone turned up once. This chain connects TRBV18 to TRBJ1-6; D is possibly TRBD1 (5 bases). The CDR3 is 15 residues long. Germline V CDR1 and CDR2: KGHSH, LQKENI. Trimming removed 1 base at V and 5 bases at J, with 9 bases between. The DNA for the CDR3 is TGTGCCAGCTCACCACGACAGCTGGATAATTCACCCCTCCACTTT. Translated, it gives CASSPRQLDNSPLHF. The entire variable domain, with the rest obtained from reference TRBV18 and TRBJ1-6, is as follows: NAGVMQNPRHLVRRRGQEARLRCSPMKGHSHVYWYRQLPEEGLKFMVYLQKENIIDESGMPKERFSAEFPKEGPSILRIQQVVRGDSAAYFCASSPRQLDNSPLHFGNGTRLTVT.

V usage is TRBV7-9 and J usage is TRBJ2-1; 10 bases line up with TRBD2. Germline CDR1 SEHNR, CDR2 FQNEAQ (reference sequence). V lost 3 bases to trimming and J lost 9 bases; unmatched junction nucleotides: 8. The CDR3 totals 15 residues. CDR3 coding DNA: TGTGCCAGCAGCTTCCCTAGCGGGGGTTCTGCTGAGCAGTTCTTC. Its protein product is CASSFPSGGSAEQFF.

The V gene is TRBV9, the J gene TRBJ2-7; no reliable D call. The germline CDR1 and CDR2 sequences are SGDLS and YYNGEE. This CDR3 contains 12 residues. V was trimmed by 3 bases and J by 3 bases, leaving 7 bases between them. CDR3 region: CASSGLNYEQYF. Written as DNA, the CDR3 is TGTGCCAGCAGCGGACTTAACTACGAGCAGTACTTC.

The genes are TRBV7-9 and TRBJ1-3, with D hard to call. This CDR3 is built from 15 residues. Looked up from germline, CDR1 is SEHNR and CDR2 is FQNEAQ (reference sequence). The V and J ends lost 5 bases and 0 bases respectively, with 11 bases between them. The CDR3 protein is CASSRVEASGNTIYF. In DNA, the CDR3 is TGTGCCAGCAGCCGCGTAGAGGCCTCTGGAAACACCATATATTTT.

The chain links TRBV27 to TRBJ1-2; unclear D gene. Trimming shortened V by 3 bases and J by 8 bases, and 16 bases separated the two germline ends. The germline V gene encodes CDR1 MNHEY and CDR2 SMNVEV (reference sequence). The CDR3 runs 14 residues. This CDR3 reads CASSFSGPQRGYTF. CDR3 DNA sequence: TGTGCCAGCAGTTTCTCCGGACCACAGCGGGGCTACACCTTC.

The CDR3: CASSRGLAGSEYF. CDR3 nucleotides: TGTGCCAGCAGTAGGGGACTAGCGGGCTCGGAGTACTTC. The chain employs TRBV7-9 and TRBJ2-4, with 12 bases matching TRBD2. This CDR3 is built from 13 residues. The germline CDR1 and CDR2 sequences are SEHNR and FQNEAQ (reference sequence). The trim removed 6 bases at V and 14 bases at J, leaving 8 bases unmatched.

This chain links TRBV18 with TRBJ1-3; D is possibly TRBD1 (5 bases). The length of the CDR3 is 15 residues. Germline-derived CDR1 and CDR2 are KGHSH and LQKENI. The V end lost 5 bases, the J end lost 1 base, and 12 bases lay between the germline ends. Here the CDR3 DNA reads TGTGCCAGCTCATCAGTGCAGGGTTCTGGAAACACCATATATTTT. Translated: CASSSVQGSGNTIYF.

V gene TRBV5-6 combines with J gene TRBJ2-3; D ambiguous. This CDR3 is built from 15 residues. The germline gives CDR1 SGHDT, CDR2 YYEEEE. Trimming pared 0 bases from V and 0 bases from J, leaving 8 bases between. In nucleotides, the CDR3 is TGTGCCAGCAGCTTGGGCGGATTTAGCACAGATACGCAGTATTTT. Translation: CASSLGGFSTDTQYF.

This rearrangement joins TRBV7-6 to TRBJ2-1; 8 positions match TRBD2. The V gene's germline CDR1 is SGHVS and CDR2 FNYEAQ. Germline trimming cut 1 base from V and 8 bases from J; bases unmatched to any gene: 7. CDR3 length: 15 amino acids. CDR3 sequence (DNA): TGTGCCAGCAGCTTAGGGCCGGGGGGGCCCTATGAGCAGTTCTTC. Its translation is CASSLGPGGPYEQFF.

This clone was seen more than once but under ten times. This sequence joins TRBV7-9 and TRBJ1-1, with D perhaps TRBD1 (6 bases). This CDR3 is 15 amino acids long. Germline lookup yields CDR1 SEHNR and CDR2 FQNEAQ (reference sequence). V was pared by 0 bases and J by 3 bases, with 11 bases between. CDR3 nucleotides: TGTGCCAGCAGCTTAGCACAGGGCGAGGACACTGAAGCTTTCTTT. Its protein is CASSLAQGEDTEAFF.

The chain joins TRBV7-2 to TRBJ2-7, with D unresolved. Germline lookup yields CDR1 SGHTA and CDR2 FQGNSA. Trimming pared 2 bases from V and 7 bases from J, leaving 12 bases between. This CDR3 has 13 amino acids. The CDR3 nucleotides are TGTGCCAGCAGCTTAAGCTTGTCTAGGGAGCAGTACTTC. This codes for CASSLSLSREQYF.

This rearrangement joins TRBV5-1 to TRBJ2-3; TRBD1 matches 9 bases. Trimming at V came to 4 bases and at J to 4 bases, leaving 13 bases not matched to a gene. CDR1 and CDR2 (germline): SGHRS, YFSETQ. CDR3 length: 17 residues. The CDR3 loop reads CASSRRSGQGGADTQYF. In DNA form, the CDR3 reads TGCGCCAGCAGCCGCCGATCGGGACAGGGAGGCGCAGATACGCAGTATTTT. The entire variable domain, with the rest obtained from reference TRBV5-1 and TRBJ2-3, is as follows: KAGVTQTPRYLIKTRGQQVTLSCSPISGHRSVSWYQQTPGQGLQFLFEYFSETQRNKGNFPGRFSGRQFSNSRSEMNVSTLELGDSALYLCASSRRSGQGGADTQYFGPGTRLTVL.

The count of this clone is one. The V call is TRBV18, the J call TRBJ2-3; 9 nucleotides agree with TRBD1. V shed 1 base and J 0 bases; nucleotides not matched to a gene: 5. Germline V CDR1 and CDR2: KGHSH, LQKENI. The CDR3 consists of 17 residues. The CDR3 region has the DNA TGTGCCAGCTCACCACTCGGACAGGGGACTAGCACAGATACGCAGTATTTT. It encodes CASSPLGQGTSTDTQYF.

The CDR3 sequence is CASSPGTSAAYNEQFF. CDR3 DNA sequence: TGTGCCAGTAGTCCCGGGACTAGCGCCGCCTACAATGAGCAGTTCTTC. The genes are TRBV19 and TRBJ2-1, with 10 bases aligning to TRBD2. The CDR3 length is 16 residues. Trimming removed 5 bases from V and 2 bases from J; junction bases left unmatched: 6. The germline V gene has CDR1 LNHDA and CDR2 SQIVND (reference sequence).

The rearrangement joins TRBV19 to TRBJ1-6; 7 nucleotides match TRBD1. V shed 2 bases and J 10 bases; nucleotides not matched to a gene: 8. CDR3 length equals 15 residues. Per germline, CDR1 LNHDA and CDR2 SQIVND (reference sequence). CDR3: CASSIQGGQSSPLHF. The CDR3 DNA follows: TGTGCCAGTAGTATACAGGGGGGTCAAAGCTCACCCCTCCACTTT. Using reference TRBV19 and TRBJ1-6 for the parts outside the CDR3, the full variable domain is DGGITQSPKYLFRKEGQNVTLSCEQNLNHDAMYWYRQDPGQGLRLIYYSQIVNDFQKGDIAEGYSVSREKKESFPLTVTSAQKNPTAFYLCASSIQGGQSSPLHFGNGTRLTVT.

The chain's CDR3 is CASSLTRGNTEAFF. In DNA, the CDR3 is TGTGCCAGCAGCTTGACCAGGGGGAACACTGAAGCTTTCTTT. This chain joins TRBV5-4 and TRBJ1-1; D may be TRBD1 (6 bases). The germline V gene has CDR1 SGHNT and CDR2 YYREEE (reference sequence). Trimming took off 1 base at V and 1 base at J, with 8 bases between the two ends. The CDR3 contains 14 residues. The full variable domain, its missing parts supplied by reference TRBV5-4 and TRBJ1-1, is ETGVTQSPTHLIKTRGQQVTLRCSSQSGHNTVSWYQQALGQGPQFIFQYYREEENGRGNFPPRFSGLQFPNYSSELNVNALELDDSALYLCASSLTRGNTEAFFGQGTRLTVV.

The gene calls are TRBV5-6 and TRBJ2-2, with a tentative D call TRBD1 (5 bases). The CDR3 is made up of 13 amino acids. Looked up from germline, CDR1 is SGHDT and CDR2 is YYEEEE. Trimming cost V 7 bases and J 5 bases, with 12 bases left between them. The CDR3 nucleotides read TGTGCCAGCTCCCTGGCAGGGACCGGGGAGCTGTTTTTT. Protein sequence: CASSLAGTGELFF.